This T cell receptor (beta chain) was sequenced in a study of T cell changes during pregnancy in multiple sclerosis. The V gene's germline CDR1 is SGHTS and CDR2 YDEGEE. The CDR3 has 14 amino acids. J gave up 6 bases and V 4 bases, and 5 bases lay outside the gene matches. Here immunoSEQ multiplex PCR was the method, and the copy in TCRdb shows in-frame clones only, minus some. The sample lists tens of thousands of clones, roughly nine tenths occurring once. The chain recombines TRBV5-8 with TRBJ1-5; TRBD1 aligns across 9 bases. This clonotype originated in a female donor with multiple sclerosis, enrolled in a pregnancy study. This specimen consisted of CD8+ T cells from peripheral blood mononuclear cells, obtained before pregnancy. The CDR3 DNA sequence: TGTGCCAGCAGCCAGGACAGGGGATTTCAGCCCCAGCATTTT. Translated: CASSQDRGFQPQHF.